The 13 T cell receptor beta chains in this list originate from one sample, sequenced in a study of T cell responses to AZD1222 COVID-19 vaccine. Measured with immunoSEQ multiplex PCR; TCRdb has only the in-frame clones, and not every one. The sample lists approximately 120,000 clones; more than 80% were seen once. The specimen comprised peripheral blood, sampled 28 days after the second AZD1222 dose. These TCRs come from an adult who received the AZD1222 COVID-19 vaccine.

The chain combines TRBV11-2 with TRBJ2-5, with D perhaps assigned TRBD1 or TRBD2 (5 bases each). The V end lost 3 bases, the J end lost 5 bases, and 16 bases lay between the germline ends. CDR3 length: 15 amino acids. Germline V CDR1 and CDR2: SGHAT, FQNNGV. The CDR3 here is CASSFMGRNVETQYF. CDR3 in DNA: TGTGCCAGCAGCTTCATGGGACGGAACGTCGAGACCCAGTACTTC.

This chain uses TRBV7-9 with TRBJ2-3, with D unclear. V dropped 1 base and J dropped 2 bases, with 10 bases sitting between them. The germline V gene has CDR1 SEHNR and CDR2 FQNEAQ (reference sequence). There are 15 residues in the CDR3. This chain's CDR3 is CASSLVRVDTDTQYF. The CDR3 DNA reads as TGTGCCAGCAGCTTAGTCCGGGTTGACACAGATACGCAGTATTTT. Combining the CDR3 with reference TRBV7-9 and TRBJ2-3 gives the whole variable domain DTGVSQNPRHKITKRGQNVTFRCDPISEHNRLYWYRQTLGQGPEFLTYFQNEAQLEKSRLLSDRFSAERPKGSFSTLEIQRTEQGDSAMYLCASSLVRVDTDTQYFGPGTRLTVL.

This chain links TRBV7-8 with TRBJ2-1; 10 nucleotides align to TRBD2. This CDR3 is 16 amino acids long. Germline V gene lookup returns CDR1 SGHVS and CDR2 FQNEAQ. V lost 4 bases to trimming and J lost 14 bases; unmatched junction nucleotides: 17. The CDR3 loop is CASSSVTSGVAGAEFF. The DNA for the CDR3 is TGTGCCAGCAGCTCAGTCACTAGCGGGGTAGCCGGGGCCGAGTTCTTC.

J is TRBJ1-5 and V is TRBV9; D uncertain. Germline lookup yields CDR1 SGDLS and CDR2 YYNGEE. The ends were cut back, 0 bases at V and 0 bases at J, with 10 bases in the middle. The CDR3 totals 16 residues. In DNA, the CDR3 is TGTGCCAGCAGCGTAGGCCCAGCATATAGCAATCAGCCCCAGCATTTT. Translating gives CASSVGPAYSNQPQHF.

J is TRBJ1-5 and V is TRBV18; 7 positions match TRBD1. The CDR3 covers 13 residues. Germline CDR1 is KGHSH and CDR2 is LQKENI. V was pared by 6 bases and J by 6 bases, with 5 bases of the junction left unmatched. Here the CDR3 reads CASSFGQAQPQHF. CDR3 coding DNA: TGTGCCAGCTCTTTCGGACAGGCTCAGCCCCAGCATTTT.

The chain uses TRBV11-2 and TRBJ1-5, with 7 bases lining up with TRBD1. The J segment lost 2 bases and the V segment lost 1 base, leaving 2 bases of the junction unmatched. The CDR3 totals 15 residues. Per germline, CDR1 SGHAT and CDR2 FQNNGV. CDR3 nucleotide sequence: TGTGCCAGCAGCTTAGGACAGGGCGGCAATCAGCCCCAGCATTTT. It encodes CASSLGQGGNQPQHF.

The CDR3: CASSYTGGSRETQYF. Written as DNA, the CDR3 is TGTGCCAGCAGTTACACGGGGGGGTCCAGAGAGACCCAGTACTTC. The gene calls are TRBV6-5 and TRBJ2-5; 8 bases map to TRBD2. This CDR3 comprises 15 residues. Germline V gene lookup returns CDR1 MNHEY and CDR2 SVGAGI. V lost 2 bases to trimming and J lost 4 bases; unmatched junction nucleotides: 6.

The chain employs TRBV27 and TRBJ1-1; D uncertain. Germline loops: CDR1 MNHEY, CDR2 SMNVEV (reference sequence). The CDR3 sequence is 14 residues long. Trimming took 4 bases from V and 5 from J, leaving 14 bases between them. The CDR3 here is CASSYYGPGTEAFF. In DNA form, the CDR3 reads TGTGCCAGCAGTTATTACGGACCAGGAACTGAAGCTTTCTTT.

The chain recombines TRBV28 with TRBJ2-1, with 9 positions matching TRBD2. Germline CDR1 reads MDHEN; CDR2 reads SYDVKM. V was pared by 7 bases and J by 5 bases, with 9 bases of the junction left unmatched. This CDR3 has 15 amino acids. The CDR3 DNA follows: TGTGCCAGCAACTCGGCGGGGGGGCGAGACAATGAGCAGTTCTTC. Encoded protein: CASNSAGGRDNEQFF.

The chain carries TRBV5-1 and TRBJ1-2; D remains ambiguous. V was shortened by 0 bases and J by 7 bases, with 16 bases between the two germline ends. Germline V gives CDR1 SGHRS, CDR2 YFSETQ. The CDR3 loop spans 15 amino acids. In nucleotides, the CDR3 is TGCGCCAGCAGCTTGGTTCCCGGGGTGCTGGGTGGCTACACCTTC. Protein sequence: CASSLVPGVLGGYTF.

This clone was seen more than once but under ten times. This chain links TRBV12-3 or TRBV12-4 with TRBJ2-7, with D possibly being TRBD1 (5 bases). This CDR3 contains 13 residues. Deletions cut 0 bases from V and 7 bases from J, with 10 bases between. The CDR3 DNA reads TGTGCCAGCAGTTTAGCGGGGCGGCTTGAGCAGTACTTC. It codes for CASSLAGRLEQYF.

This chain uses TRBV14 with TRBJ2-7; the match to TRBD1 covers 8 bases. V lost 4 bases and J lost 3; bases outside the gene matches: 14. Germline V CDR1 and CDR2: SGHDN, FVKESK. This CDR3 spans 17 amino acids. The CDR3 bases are TGTGCCAGCAGCCCCGGATCGGGACAGGCGGTAAGCTACGAGCAGTACTTC. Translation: CASSPGSGQAVSYEQYF. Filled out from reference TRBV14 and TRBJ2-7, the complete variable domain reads EAGVTQFPSHSVIEKGQTVTLRCDPISGHDNLYWYRRVMGKEIKFLLHFVKESKQDESGMPNNRFLAERTGGTYSTLKVQPAELEDSGVYFCASSPGSGQAVSYEQYFGPGTRLTVT.

CDR3 DNA: TGTGCCAGCAGTGGTTCACAGGGGACAAATTCACCCCTCCACTTT. Its translation: CASSGSQGTNSPLHF. The J gene is TRBJ1-6, the V gene TRBV28, with 7 bases aligning to TRBD1. This CDR3 spans 15 amino acids. Germline V gene data show CDR1 as MDHEN and CDR2 as SYDVKM. V shed 5 bases and J 7 bases; nucleotides not matched to a gene: 8.